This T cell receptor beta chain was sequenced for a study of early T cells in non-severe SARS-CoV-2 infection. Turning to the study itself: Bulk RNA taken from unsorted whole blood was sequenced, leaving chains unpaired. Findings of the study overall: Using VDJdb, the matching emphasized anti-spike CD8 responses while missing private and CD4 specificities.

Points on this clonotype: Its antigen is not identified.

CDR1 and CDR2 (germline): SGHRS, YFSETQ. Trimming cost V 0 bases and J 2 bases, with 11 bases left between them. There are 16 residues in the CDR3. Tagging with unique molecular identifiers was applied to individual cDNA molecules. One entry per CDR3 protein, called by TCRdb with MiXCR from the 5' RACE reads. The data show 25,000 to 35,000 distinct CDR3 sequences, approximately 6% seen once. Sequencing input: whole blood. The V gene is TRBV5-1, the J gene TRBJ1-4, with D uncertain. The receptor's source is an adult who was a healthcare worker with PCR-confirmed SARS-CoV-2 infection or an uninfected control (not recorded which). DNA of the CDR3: TGCGCCAGCAGCTTGGTAGGGAGGGATACTAATGAAAAACTGTTTTTT. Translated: CASSLVGRDTNEKLFF. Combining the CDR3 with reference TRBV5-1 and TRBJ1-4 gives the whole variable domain KAGVTQTPRYLIKTRGQQVTLSCSPISGHRSVSWYQQTPGQGLQFLFEYFSETQRNKGNFPGRFSGRQFSNSRSEMNVSTLELGDSALYLCASSLVGRDTNEKLFFGSGTQLSVL.